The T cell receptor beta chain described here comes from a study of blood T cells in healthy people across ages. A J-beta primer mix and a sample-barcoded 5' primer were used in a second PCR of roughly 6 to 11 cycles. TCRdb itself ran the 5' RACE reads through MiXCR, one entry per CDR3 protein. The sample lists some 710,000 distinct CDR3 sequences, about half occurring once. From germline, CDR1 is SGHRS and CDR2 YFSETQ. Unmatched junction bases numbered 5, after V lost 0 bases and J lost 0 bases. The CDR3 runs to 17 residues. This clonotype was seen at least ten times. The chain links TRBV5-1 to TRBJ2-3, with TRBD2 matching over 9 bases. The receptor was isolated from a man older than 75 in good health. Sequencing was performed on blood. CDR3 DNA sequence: TGCGCCAGCAGCTTGGTTGGTAGCGGGAGTAGCACAGATACGCAGTATTTT. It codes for CASSLVGSGSSTDTQYF.